The present T cell receptor beta chain was sequenced within a study of blood T cell repertoires in COVID-19. Study background: COVID-19 samples, acute and convalescent, were from the United States, Italy and Spain. From T cells, B-cell-depleted T cells, or PBMCs came the material, which was cDNA or gDNA.

Generated by immunoSEQ multiplex PCR, the TCRdb table keeps only in-frame clones and is missing some. The sample carries 250,000 to 300,000 clones, 90% recorded once. Germline-derived CDR1 and CDR2 are SQVTM and ANQGSEA. The CDR3 contains 16 residues. V dropped 1 base and J dropped 0; count of bases not matched to a gene: 6. Symptom resolution, clearance, or two negative PCRs marked the recovered donors of Cohort 3. Sequenced input: PBMCs or T cells enriched from blood (not recorded which). V is TRBV29-1 and J is TRBJ2-1; TRBD1 matches at 7 bases. This clonotype originated in a woman aged 25 to 39 who had recovered from COVID-19. The CDR3, as DNA: TGCAGCGTTGAAGTCTTCCAGGGGGACTCCTACAATGAGCAGTTCTTC. Translated, it gives CSVEVFQGDSYNEQFF.